This TCR beta chain was recorded in a study of blood T cells in healthy people across ages. Regarding the study as a whole: CMV status of donors was not determined, possibly confounding expanded clonotype changes.

On this clonotype itself: Its antigen is unidentified.

CDR3 length equals 12 residues. Trimming removed 5 bases at V and 4 bases at J, with 8 bases between. CDR1 is MNHNY, CDR2 SVGAGI, per germline (reference sequence). Next came a second PCR, run for about 7 to 12 cycles, which used a sample-barcoded 5' primer along with a J-beta primer mix. TCRdb independently ran MiXCR on the 5' RACE reads; one entry per CDR3 protein. This repertoire shows 900,000 to 950,000 distinct CDR3 sequences, around 29% found once; its top ten account for roughly 10%. These same data were also listed under a study on T cells of mothers and their children.

The sequence derives from a woman between 40 and 50 years old in good health. The specimen was blood. The chain joins TRBV6-6 to TRBJ1-1; unclear D gene. The CDR3 loop reads CASSAGVTEAFF. DNA for the CDR3: TGTGCCAGCAGTGCCGGGGTCACTGAAGCTTTCTTT.